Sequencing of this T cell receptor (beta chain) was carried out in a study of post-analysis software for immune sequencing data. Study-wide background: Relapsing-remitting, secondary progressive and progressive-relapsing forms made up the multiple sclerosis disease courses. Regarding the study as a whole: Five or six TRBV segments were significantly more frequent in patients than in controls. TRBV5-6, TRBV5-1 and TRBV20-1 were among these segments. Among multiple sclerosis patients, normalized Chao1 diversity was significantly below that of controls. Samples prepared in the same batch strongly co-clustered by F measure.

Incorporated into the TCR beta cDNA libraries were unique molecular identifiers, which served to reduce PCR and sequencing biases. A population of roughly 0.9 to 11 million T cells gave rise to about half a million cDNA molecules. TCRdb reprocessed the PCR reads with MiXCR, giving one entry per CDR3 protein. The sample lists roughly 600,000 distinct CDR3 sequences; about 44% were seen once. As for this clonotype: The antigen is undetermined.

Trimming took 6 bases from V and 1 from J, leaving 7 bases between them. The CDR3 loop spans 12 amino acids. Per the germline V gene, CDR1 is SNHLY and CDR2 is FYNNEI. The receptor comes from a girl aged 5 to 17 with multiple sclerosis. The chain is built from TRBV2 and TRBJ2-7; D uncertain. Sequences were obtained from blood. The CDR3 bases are TGTGCCAGCAGGGCCAGTTCCTACGAGCAGTACTTC. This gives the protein CASRASSYEQYF. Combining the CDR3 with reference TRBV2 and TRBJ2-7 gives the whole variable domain EPEVTQTPSHQVTQMGQEVILRCVPISNHLYFYWYRQILGQKVEFLVSFYNNEISEKSEIFDDQFSVERPDGSNFTLKIRSTKLEDSAMYFCASRASSYEQYFGPGTRLTVT.